The 11 T cell receptor beta chains below come from one sample, sequenced in a study of blood T cell repertoires in COVID-19. Assay: immunoSEQ multiplex PCR; the TCRdb copy retains only in-frame clones and omits some. The sample lists some 200,000 clones, approximately 85% seen once, with roughly 12% in the top ten. The sample taken for sequencing was PBMCs or T cells enriched from blood (not recorded which). These receptors all stem from a man aged 40-49 years who had recovered from COVID-19.

The J gene is TRBJ2-5, the V gene TRBV7-2; a weak D match, TRBD1 (5 bases). Germline V gene sequence: CDR1 SGHTA, CDR2 FQGNSA. The CDR3 runs to 14 residues. Trimming removed 2 bases at V and 5 bases at J, with 12 bases between. CDR3 DNA sequence: TGTGCCAGCAGCTTATCGGCAGGGCCGGAGACCCAGTACTTC. It translates to CASSLSAGPETQYF.

This chain joins TRBV19 and TRBJ2-7; TRBD2 is a possible D gene (6 bases). The CDR3 has 11 residues. V was clipped by 8 bases and J by 3 bases, with 8 bases between them. Germline values: CDR1 LNHDA, CDR2 SQIVND (reference sequence). DNA of the CDR3: TGTGCCAGTGGGGGACTCTACGAGCAGTACTTC. Its protein product is CASGGLYEQYF.

The CDR3 DNA reads TGTGCCAGCAGCTTAGGGGGGACAGGGGCCAAGCCCCAGCATTTT. Translated: CASSLGGTGAKPQHF. This chain uses TRBV7-8 with TRBJ1-5; 10 bases are a match to TRBD1. In germline, CDR1 is SGHVS, CDR2 FQNEAQ. There are 15 residues in the CDR3. V shed 1 base, J shed 8 bases, and the junction held 5 bases outside the gene matches.

This chain uses TRBV2 with TRBJ1-5; 9 bases line up with TRBD1. Germline loops: CDR1 SNHLY, CDR2 FYNNEI. With 5 bases clipped from V and 4 bases from J, the junction kept 9 bases outside the gene matches. The CDR3 consists of 16 residues. The CDR3 loop is CASSRTGGEGNQPQHF. Written as DNA, the CDR3 is TGTGCCAGCAGTCGAACAGGGGGCGAGGGTAATCAGCCCCAGCATTTT. Full variable domain (rest looked up from reference TRBV2 and TRBJ1-5): EPEVTQTPSHQVTQMGQEVILRCVPISNHLYFYWYRQILGQKVEFLVSFYNNEISEKSEIFDDQFSVERPDGSNFTLKIRSTKLEDSAMYFCASSRTGGEGNQPQHFGDGTRLSIL.

This chain joins TRBV28 and TRBJ1-4, with TRBD1 matching 7 bases. The length of the CDR3 is 14 residues. Germline lookup yields CDR1 MDHEN and CDR2 SYDVKM. Trimming at V came to 6 bases and at J to 7 bases, leaving 8 bases not matched to a gene. Here the CDR3 reads CASSTTGSSEKLFF. The CDR3 nucleotides read TGTGCCAGCAGCACGACAGGGAGTAGTGAAAAACTGTTTTTT.

This clone was detected only once. V and J are TRBV4-2 and TRBJ2-2, with D maybe TRBD2 (6 bases). Germline V gene sequence: CDR1 LGHNA, CDR2 YNFKEQ. The CDR3 is made up of 16 amino acids. Trimming shortened V by 0 bases and J by 3 bases, and 11 bases separated the two germline ends. The CDR3: CASSQDRDFYTGELFF. CDR3 nucleotides: TGTGCCAGCAGCCAAGATAGGGACTTCTACACCGGGGAGCTGTTTTTT.

The CDR3 reads CASSQTRTNEKLFF. The CDR3 DNA follows: TGTGCCAGCAGCCAGACAAGAACTAATGAAAAACTGTTTTTT. The chain is built from TRBV13 and TRBJ1-4; D gene unclear. The ends were cut back, 5 bases at V and 1 base at J, with 8 bases in the middle. CDR1 PRHDT and CDR2 FYEKMQ come from the germline V gene (reference sequence). The CDR3 covers 14 residues.

The chain is built from TRBV2 and TRBJ2-5; 8 nucleotides agree with TRBD2. Germline CDR1 is SNHLY and CDR2 is FYNNEI. Trimming removed 7 bases from V and 5 bases from J; junction bases left unmatched: 12. The CDR3 runs to 15 residues. DNA of the CDR3: TGTGCCAGCATCGGAGGGATAGCGGGACCCGAGACCCAGTACTTC. Amino acids: CASIGGIAGPETQYF.

V and J are TRBV4-3 and TRBJ2-3; 7 positions agree with TRBD1. V was clipped by 5 bases and J by 0 bases; unmatched bases: 5. CDR1 is LGHNA, CDR2 YSLEER, per germline. This CDR3 contains 15 residues. The CDR3 protein is CASSATTGSTDTQYF. CDR3 nucleotides: TGCGCCAGCAGCGCTACGACAGGGAGCACAGATACGCAGTATTTT.

V gene TRBV19 combines with J gene TRBJ2-1; D is uncertain. CDR1 LNHDA and CDR2 SQIVND come from the germline V gene (reference sequence). V dropped 5 bases and J dropped 1 base, with 12 bases sitting between them. The CDR3 sequence is 15 residues long. CDR3 coding DNA: TGTGCCAGTAGTCCACGAGGCCTTTCCTACAATGAGCAGTTCTTC. Translation: CASSPRGLSYNEQFF.

This clone showed up just once. This chain links TRBV25-1 with TRBJ2-7; TRBD1 agrees at 9 bases. The CDR3 runs 14 residues. Looked up from germline, CDR1 is MGHDK and CDR2 is SYGVNS. Germline trimming cut 2 bases from V and 4 bases from J; bases unmatched to any gene: 3. The CDR3 is CASSETGGRYEQYF. CDR3 DNA sequence: TGTGCCAGCAGTGAAACAGGGGGCCGATACGAGCAGTACTTC.